Below, 2 T cell receptor beta chains from the same sample are listed, as sequenced in a study of blood T cell repertoires in COVID-19 (dated by TCRdb to the early 2020s). To prepare the library, the immunoSEQ multiplex PCR assay was applied. TCRdb carries this immuneACCESS record with in-frame sequences only. Its versions omit some clonotypes, under half of them owing to an unresolved V gene in the studies checked, with the rest unexplained. The sample data list about 60,000 clones, and approximately 84% of these were observed just once. 15% to 20% of the sample lies in the top ten. Sequenced material: peripheral blood. The receptors stem from a man in his 60s with COVID-19, enrolled during active disease.

The chain joins TRBV6-5 to TRBJ2-3, with 9 bases that match TRBD1. V shed 5 bases and J 1 base; nucleotides not matched to a gene: 4. Germline V gene sequence: CDR1 MNHEY, CDR2 SVGAGI. This CDR3 has 15 residues. CDR3 sequence reads: CASSPRDRGTDTQYF. In DNA, the CDR3 is TGTGCCAGCAGTCCCCGGGACAGGGGCACAGATACGCAGTATTTT.

The chain employs TRBV6-5 and TRBJ1-5; unclear D gene. Trimming cost V 6 bases and J 6 bases, with 18 bases left between them. CDR1 and CDR2 from the germline V gene are MNHEY and SVGAGI. The CDR3 is made up of 15 amino acids. CDR3 residues: CASRIAVEAGQPQHF. CDR3 DNA sequence: TGTGCCAGCAGGATCGCGGTGGAGGCGGGTCAGCCCCAGCATTTT.